This TCR beta chain was retrieved from a study of T-cell reconstitution after alpha-beta-depleted transplantation in children. Notes on the study in general: Several patients had high TCRbeta diversity at day 60; it came from surviving recipient T cells and thymic progenitors. The origin of alpha-beta T cells about two months after transplant was reportedly several hundred expanded graft clones. After one year, T-cell counts and TCRbeta diversity mostly came from new T cells.

This clonotype came up a few times. Antigen specificity is unknown. It was with unique molecular identifiers that the TCRbeta library was prepared. TCRdb recomputed calls from the PCR reads with MiXCR, one row per CDR3 protein. The data contain about 440,000 distinct CDR3 sequences, roughly two fifths of them singletons. This receptor was obtained from a girl aged 2 to 10 with aplastic anemia, due to receive a stem cell transplant. The starting material was PBMCs, obtained before TCRalphabeta/CD19-depleted stem cell transplant.

The CDR3 reads CSATKAGTETQYF. CDR3 in DNA: TGCAGTGCGACCAAGGCAGGGACAGAGACCCAGTACTTC. The rearrangement links TRBV20-1 to TRBJ2-5; D might be TRBD1 or TRBD2, each matching 5 bases. This CDR3 has 13 residues. Trimming stripped 6 bases from V and 4 bases from J, with 15 bases between. From germline, CDR1 is DFQATT and CDR2 SNEGSKA (reference sequence).